This entry is about one T cell receptor beta chain. The V gene's germline CDR1 is PRHDT and CDR2 FYEKMQ (reference sequence). The V gene lost 5 bases and the J gene lost 4 bases, with 26 bases spanning the gap. The CDR3 sequence is 18 residues long. TCR beta CDR3 regions were amplified from RNA transcripts. The primer set for the first-round RT-PCR of the TCR CDR3 was HTBI. Each CDR3 protein gets one entry after TCRdb re-called the multiplex PCR reads with MiXCR. The data hold hundreds of thousands of distinct CDR3 sequences, with over 35% observed a single time. These data originate in a study of T cells in Graves' hyperthyroidism and ophthalmopathy.

The chain uses TRBV13 and TRBJ1-1; tentative D call: TRBD1 (5 bases). The specimen sequenced was blood. This sequence was found in a woman between 35 and 50 years old with Graves' hyperthyroidism. The CDR3 nucleotides read TGTGCCAGCAGCGCAATAGGAAGGGGTGACCTTGAAGGCACTGAAGCTTTCTTT. It specifies CASSAIGRGDLEGTEAFF.